The sequence of this T cell receptor (beta chain) was determined in a study of PD-1 blockade in mismatch repair-deficient tumors. Whole-study results and caveats: After pembrolizumab, tumor-resident clones rose rapidly, then generally contracted before radiologic responses.

The method was immunoSEQ multiplex PCR; TCRdb's version includes in-frame clones alone and lacks a portion of them. Of roughly 120,000 clones listed, around nine tenths are singletons. With regard to this clone: Its antigen is unidentified.

This receptor was taken from an adult with mismatch repair-deficient cancer. The sample in question was peripheral blood, obtained approximately 72 weeks after starting pembrolizumab.

The CDR3 protein is CASSENRGRNYEQYF. The CDR3 bases are TGTGCCAGCAGTGAAAACAGGGGTCGTAACTACGAGCAGTACTTC. The chain is built from TRBV2 and TRBJ2-7; 7 bases match TRBD1. The germline CDR1 and CDR2 sequences are SNHLY and FYNNEI. This CDR3 comprises 15 residues. The V gene end was trimmed by 2 bases and the J gene end by 3 bases; junction bases not matched to a gene: 7.